Below are 7 T cell receptor beta chains sequenced from a single sample in a study of Ad26.COV2.S vaccination and SARS-CoV-2 variants. The repertoire was sequenced with immunoSEQ multiplex PCR; TCRdb's copy has only in-frame clones and lacks some. The data show about 220,000 clones, roughly 90% seen once. Described treatment: 15 to 20 received Ad26.COV2.S at low or high dose, single or two shots; a few received placebo; per-sample allocation not given. It was on day 63 after the first vaccine or placebo injection that samples were taken. Sequencing was performed on peripheral blood, taken in a trial of Ad26.COV2.S vaccine versus placebo. Source of these receptors: a person between 18 and 65 years old who received the Ad26.COV2.S COVID-19 vaccine or a placebo.

The V and J genes are TRBV12-3 or TRBV12-4 and TRBJ1-2; no clear D. V was cut by 2 bases and J by 8 bases, with 9 bases left in between. This CDR3 is built from 12 residues. The CDR3 sequence: CASSLQQMGYTF. The CDR3 nucleotides are TGTGCCAGCAGTTTACAGCAGATGGGCTACACCTTC.

The chain joins TRBV6-5 to TRBJ1-2; 7 bases are shared with TRBD1. Trimming cost V 4 bases and J 4 bases; bases outside gene matches: 6. The CDR3 consists of 14 residues. The germline V gene has CDR1 MNHEY and CDR2 SVGAGI. This chain's CDR3 is CASSSTGRAYGYTF. The CDR3 bases are TGTGCCAGCAGTTCGACAGGGCGGGCCTATGGCTACACCTTC.

V and J are TRBV27 and TRBJ2-2, with TRBD2 identical over 8 bases. J was trimmed by 1 base and V by 6 bases; bases with no gene match: 7. The CDR3 extends over 16 amino acids. Germline V gene lookup returns CDR1 MNHEY and CDR2 SMNVEV (reference sequence). CDR3: CASRLSGSGNTGELFF. CDR3 coding DNA: TGTGCCAGCAGGTTAAGCGGGAGTGGGAACACCGGGGAGCTGTTTTTT.

The rearrangement links TRBV19 to TRBJ2-7; D might be TRBD2 (5 bases). The V gene lost 6 bases and the J gene lost 2 bases, with 14 bases spanning the gap. Looked up from germline, CDR1 is LNHDA and CDR2 is SQIVND (reference sequence). CDR3 length equals 14 residues. Here the CDR3 reads CASSITADPYEQYF. The CDR3 coding sequence is TGTGCCAGTAGCATTACAGCGGACCCCTACGAGCAGTACTTC.

The chain has TRBV9 and TRBJ2-5; D is possibly TRBD1 (5 bases). Germline V gives CDR1 SGDLS, CDR2 YYNGEE. CDR3 length: 15 residues. Trimming cost V 0 bases and J 4 bases, with 13 bases left between them. CDR3 DNA sequence: TGTGCCAGCAGCGTAGGGGGCACCTATGGAGAGACCCAGTACTTC. It yields the protein CASSVGGTYGETQYF.

This sequence joins TRBV10-3 and TRBJ2-7; D ambiguous. Between the trimmed V and J ends, which lost 3 bases and 0 bases, there was a span of 9 bases. The CDR3 sequence is 14 residues long. The germline V gene encodes CDR1 ENHRY and CDR2 SYGVKD. The CDR3 loop reads CAISDALSSYEQYF. In DNA form, the CDR3 reads TGTGCCATCAGTGACGCCTTAAGCTCCTACGAGCAGTACTTC.

CDR3 amino acids: CASSPTSGAYNSPLHF. The CDR3 nucleotides read TGTGCCAGCAGTCCTACCTCAGGGGCCTATAATTCACCCCTCCACTTT. The rearrangement uses TRBV28 and TRBJ1-6; possible D gene TRBD1, 6 bases. The germline V gene has CDR1 MDHEN and CDR2 SYDVKM. Trimming took 5 bases from V and 2 from J, leaving 13 bases between them. This CDR3 is 16 amino acids long.